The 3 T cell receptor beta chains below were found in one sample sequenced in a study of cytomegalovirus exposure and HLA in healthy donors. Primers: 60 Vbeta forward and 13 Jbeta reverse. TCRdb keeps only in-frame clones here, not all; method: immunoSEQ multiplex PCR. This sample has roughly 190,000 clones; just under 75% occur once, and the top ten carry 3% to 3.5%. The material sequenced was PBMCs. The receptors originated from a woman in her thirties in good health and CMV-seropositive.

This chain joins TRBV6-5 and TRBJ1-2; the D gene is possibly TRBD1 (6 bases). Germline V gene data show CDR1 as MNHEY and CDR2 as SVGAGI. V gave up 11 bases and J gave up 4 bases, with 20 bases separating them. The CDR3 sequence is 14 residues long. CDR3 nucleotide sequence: TGTGCCGTTAGAGGGGGTTCCCGCTCCTATGGCTACACCTTC. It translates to CAVRGGSRSYGYTF.

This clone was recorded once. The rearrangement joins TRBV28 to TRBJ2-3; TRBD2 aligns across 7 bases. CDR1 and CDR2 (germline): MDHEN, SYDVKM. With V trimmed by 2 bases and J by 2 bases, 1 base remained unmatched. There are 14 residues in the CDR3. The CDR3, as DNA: TGTGCCAGCAGTTTACTAGCGGACACAGATACGCAGTATTTT. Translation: CASSLLADTDTQYF.

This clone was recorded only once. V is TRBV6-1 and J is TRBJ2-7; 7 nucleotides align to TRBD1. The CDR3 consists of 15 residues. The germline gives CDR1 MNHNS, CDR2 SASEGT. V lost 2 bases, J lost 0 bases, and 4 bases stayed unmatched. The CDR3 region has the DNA TGTGCCAGCAGTGAAAGAGGGGGCAGCTCCTACGAGCAGTACTTC. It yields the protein CASSERGGSSYEQYF.